This TCR beta chain derives from a study of blood T cell repertoires in COVID-19. Looking at the study overall: Sites in the United States, Italy and Spain provided acute and convalescent COVID-19 samples. Sources were T cells, B-cell-depleted T cells, or PBMCs; the material itself was cDNA or gDNA.

The germline V gene has CDR1 PRHDT and CDR2 FYEKMQ (reference sequence). V trimming: 5 bases; J trimming: 1 base; junction bases outside the gene matches: 4. This CDR3 comprises 16 residues. In the study's own analysis: Using reference gene primer amplification, nucleated cell counts were estimated. The data were produced by immunoSEQ multiplex PCR, yet TCRdb's version contains in-frame clones alone and is incomplete. Clone size and V and J calls were adopted from that table, with D and trimming inferred from the DNA. The sample contains about 370,000 clones, about 89% of which appear only once. The Seattle site enrolled patients during active infection and followed them longitudinally.

V gene TRBV13 combines with J gene TRBJ2-5; 13 nucleotides agree with TRBD2. Sequenced input: peripheral blood. The source of this sequence is a woman under 40 with COVID-19, enrolled during active disease. CDR3 in DNA: TGTGCCAGCAGCCAAAGGACTAGCGGGAGCCAAGAGACCCAGTACTTC. Translating it yields CASSQRTSGSQETQYF.